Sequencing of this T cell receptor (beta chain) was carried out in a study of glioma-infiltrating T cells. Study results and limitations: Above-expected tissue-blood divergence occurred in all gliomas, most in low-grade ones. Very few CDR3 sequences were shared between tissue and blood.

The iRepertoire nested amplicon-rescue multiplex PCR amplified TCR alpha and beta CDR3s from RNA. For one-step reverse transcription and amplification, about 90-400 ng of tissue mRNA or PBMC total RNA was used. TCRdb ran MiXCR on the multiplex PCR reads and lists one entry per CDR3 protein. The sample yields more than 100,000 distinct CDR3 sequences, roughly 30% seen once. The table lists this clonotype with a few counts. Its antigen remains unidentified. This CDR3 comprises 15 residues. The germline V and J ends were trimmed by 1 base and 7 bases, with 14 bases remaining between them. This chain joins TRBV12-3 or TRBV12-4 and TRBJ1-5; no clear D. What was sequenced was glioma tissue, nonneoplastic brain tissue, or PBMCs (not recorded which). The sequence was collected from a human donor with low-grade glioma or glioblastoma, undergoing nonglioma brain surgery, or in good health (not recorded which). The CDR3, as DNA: TGTGCCAGCAGTTTAGGAGGATTTGAGGACCAGCCCCAGCATTTT. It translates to CASSLGGFEDQPQHF.